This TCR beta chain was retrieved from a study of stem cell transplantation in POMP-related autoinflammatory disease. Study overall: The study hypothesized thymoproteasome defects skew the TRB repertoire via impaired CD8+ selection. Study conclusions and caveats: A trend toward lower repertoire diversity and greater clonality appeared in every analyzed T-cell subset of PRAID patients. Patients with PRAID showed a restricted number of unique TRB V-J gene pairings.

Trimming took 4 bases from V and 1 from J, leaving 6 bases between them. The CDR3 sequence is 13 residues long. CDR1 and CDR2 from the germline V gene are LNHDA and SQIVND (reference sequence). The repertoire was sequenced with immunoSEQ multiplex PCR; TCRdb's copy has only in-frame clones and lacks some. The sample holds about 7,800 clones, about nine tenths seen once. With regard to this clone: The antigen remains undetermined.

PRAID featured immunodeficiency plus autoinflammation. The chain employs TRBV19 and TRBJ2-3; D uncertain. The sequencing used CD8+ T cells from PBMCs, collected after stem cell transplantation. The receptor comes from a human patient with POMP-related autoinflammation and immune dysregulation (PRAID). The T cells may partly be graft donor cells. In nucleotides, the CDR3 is TGTGCCAGTAGTAATATAGGCACAGATACGCAGTATTTT. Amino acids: CASSNIGTDTQYF.